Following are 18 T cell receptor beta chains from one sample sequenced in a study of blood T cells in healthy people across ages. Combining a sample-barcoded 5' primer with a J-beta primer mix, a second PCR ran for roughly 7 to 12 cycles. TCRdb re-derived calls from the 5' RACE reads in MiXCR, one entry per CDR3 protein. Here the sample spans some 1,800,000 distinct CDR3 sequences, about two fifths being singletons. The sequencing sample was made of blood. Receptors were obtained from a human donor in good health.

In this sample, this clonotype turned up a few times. CDR3 nucleotide sequence: TGTGCCAGCAGCGTGACGGGGGGTCCCTCCTACGAGCAGTACTTC. Amino acids: CASSVTGGPSYEQYF. The rearrangement uses TRBV9 and TRBJ2-7, with TRBD2 matching over 7 bases. V was clipped by 2 bases and J by 0 bases; unmatched bases: 5. Germline lookup yields CDR1 SGDLS and CDR2 YYNGEE. The CDR3 consists of 15 residues.

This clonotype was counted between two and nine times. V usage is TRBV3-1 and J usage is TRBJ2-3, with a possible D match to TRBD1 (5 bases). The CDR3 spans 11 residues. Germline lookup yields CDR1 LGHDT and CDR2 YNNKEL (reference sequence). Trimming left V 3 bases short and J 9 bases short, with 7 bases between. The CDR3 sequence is CASSQWGTQYF. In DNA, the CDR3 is TGTGCCAGCAGCCAGTGGGGCACGCAGTATTTT.

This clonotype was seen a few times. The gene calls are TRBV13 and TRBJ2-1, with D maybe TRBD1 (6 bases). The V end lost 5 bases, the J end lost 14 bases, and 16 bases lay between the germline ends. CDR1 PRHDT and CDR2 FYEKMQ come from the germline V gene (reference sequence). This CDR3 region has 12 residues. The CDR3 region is CASSPGLGTKFF. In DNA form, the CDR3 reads TGTGCCAGCAGCCCCGGCCTGGGGACAAAGTTCTTC.

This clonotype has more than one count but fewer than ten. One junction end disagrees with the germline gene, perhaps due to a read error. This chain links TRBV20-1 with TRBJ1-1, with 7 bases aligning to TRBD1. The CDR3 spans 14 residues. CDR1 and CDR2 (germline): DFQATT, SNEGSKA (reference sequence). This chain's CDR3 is CSAGDRARNTEAFF. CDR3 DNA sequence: TGCAGTGCTGGAGACAGGGCGCGGAACACTGAAGCTTTCTTT.

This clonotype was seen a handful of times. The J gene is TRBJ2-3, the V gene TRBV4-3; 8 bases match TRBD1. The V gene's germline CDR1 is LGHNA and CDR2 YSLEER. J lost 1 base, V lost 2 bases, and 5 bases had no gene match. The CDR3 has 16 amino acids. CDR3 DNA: TGCGCCAGCAGCCAAAAACCGGGACAGGGCACAGATACGCAGTATTTT. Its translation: CASSQKPGQGTDTQYF.

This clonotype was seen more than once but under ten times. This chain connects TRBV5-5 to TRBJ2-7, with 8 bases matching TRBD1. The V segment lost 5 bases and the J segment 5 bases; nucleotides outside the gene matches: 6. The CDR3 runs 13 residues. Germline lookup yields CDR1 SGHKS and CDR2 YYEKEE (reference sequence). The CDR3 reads CASRGQGEDEQYF. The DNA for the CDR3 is TGTGCCAGCAGAGGACAGGGTGAAGACGAGCAGTACTTC.

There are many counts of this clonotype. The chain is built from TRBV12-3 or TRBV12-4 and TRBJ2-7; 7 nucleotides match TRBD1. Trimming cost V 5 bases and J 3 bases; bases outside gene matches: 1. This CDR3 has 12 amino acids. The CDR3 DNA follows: TGTGCCAGCAGTGACAGGGACTACGAGCAGTACTTC. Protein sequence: CASSDRDYEQYF.

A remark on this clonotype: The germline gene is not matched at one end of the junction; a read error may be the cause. CDR3 sequence reads: CAISERSLGNSPLHF. The CDR3 nucleotides are TGTGCCATCAGTGAGAGGTCACTGGGTAATTCGCCCCTCCACTTT. The rearrangement joins TRBV10-3 to TRBJ1-6; D remains unclear. Germline V CDR1 and CDR2: ENHRY, SYGVKD. The CDR3 is 15 amino acids.

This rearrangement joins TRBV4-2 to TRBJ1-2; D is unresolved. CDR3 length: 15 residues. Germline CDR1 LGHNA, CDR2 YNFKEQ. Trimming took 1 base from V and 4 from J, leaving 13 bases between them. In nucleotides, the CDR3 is TGTGCCAGCAGCCAAGTGTTTGGAGGTAGCTATGGCTACACCTTC. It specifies CASSQVFGGSYGYTF.

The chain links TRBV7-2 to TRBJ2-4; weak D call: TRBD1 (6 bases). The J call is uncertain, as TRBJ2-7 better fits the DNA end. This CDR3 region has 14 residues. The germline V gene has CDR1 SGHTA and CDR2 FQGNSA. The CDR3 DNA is TGTGCCAGCAGCTCGCTTCAGGGGCGTAACGAGCAGTACTTC. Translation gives CASSSLQGRNEQYF.

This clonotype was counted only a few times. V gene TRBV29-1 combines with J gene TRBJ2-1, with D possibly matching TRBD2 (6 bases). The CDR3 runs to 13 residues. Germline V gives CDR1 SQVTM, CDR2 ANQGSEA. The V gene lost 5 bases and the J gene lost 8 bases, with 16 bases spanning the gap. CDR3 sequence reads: CSVIVGGGDEQFF. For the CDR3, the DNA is TGCAGCGTTATTGTGGGAGGTGGCGATGAGCAGTTCTTC.

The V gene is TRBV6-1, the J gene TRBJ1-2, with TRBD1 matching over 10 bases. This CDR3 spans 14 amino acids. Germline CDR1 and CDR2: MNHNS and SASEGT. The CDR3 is CVTEFGQGDSGYTF. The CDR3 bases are TGTGTCACTGAGTTTGGACAGGGGGACTCTGGCTACACCTTC.

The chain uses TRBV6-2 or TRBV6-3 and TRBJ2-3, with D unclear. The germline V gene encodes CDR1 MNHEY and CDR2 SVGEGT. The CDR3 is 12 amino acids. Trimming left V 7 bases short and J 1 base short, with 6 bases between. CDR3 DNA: TGTGCCAGCAAGGTTCGCACAGATACGCAGTATTTT. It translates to CASKVRTDTQYF.

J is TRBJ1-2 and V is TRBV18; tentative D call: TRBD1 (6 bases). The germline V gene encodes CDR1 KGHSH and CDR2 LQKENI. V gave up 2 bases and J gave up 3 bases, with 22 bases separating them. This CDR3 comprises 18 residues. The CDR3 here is CASSPGPGHRLPHYGYTF. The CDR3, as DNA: TGTGCCAGCTCACCAGGACCGGGACATAGGTTACCCCACTATGGCTACACCTTC.

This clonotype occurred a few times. The CDR3 spells CSARGDDSYEQYF. CDR3 bases: TGCAGTGCTAGGGGGGACGACTCCTACGAGCAGTACTTC. The chain carries TRBV20-1 and TRBJ2-7, with D perhaps being TRBD1 or TRBD2 (5 bases each). The CDR3 is 13 amino acids. Germline lookup yields CDR1 DFQATT and CDR2 SNEGSKA (reference sequence). Trimming stripped 3 bases from V and 0 bases from J, with 9 bases between.

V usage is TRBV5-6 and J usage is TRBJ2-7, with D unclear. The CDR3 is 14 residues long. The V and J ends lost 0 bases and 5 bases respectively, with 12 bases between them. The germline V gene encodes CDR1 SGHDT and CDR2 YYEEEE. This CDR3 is CASSLAEGWDEQYF. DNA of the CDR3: TGTGCCAGCAGCTTGGCCGAAGGTTGGGACGAGCAGTACTTC.

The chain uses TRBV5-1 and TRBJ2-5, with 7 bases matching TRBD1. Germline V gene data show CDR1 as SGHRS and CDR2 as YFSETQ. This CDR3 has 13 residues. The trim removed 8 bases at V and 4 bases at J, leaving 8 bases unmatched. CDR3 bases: TGCGCCAGTACAGGGGTCGTTGGAGAGACCCAGTACTTC. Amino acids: CASTGVVGETQYF.

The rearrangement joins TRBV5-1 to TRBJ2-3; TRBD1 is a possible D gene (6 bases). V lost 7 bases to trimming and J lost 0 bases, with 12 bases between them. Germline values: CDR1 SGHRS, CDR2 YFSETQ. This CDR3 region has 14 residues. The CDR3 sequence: CASFGTLSTDTQYF. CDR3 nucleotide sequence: TGCGCCAGCTTCGGGACATTGAGCACAGATACGCAGTATTTT.